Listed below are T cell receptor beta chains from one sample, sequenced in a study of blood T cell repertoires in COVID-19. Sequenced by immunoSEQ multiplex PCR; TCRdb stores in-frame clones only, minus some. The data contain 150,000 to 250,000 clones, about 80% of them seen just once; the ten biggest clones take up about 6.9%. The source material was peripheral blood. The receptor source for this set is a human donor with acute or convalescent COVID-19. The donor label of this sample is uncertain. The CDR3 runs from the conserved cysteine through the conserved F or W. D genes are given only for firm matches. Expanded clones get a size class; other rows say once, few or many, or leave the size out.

CDR3: CASSQPGTSVRDTQYF; DNA: TGTGCCAGCAGCCAACCCGGGACTTCCGTAAGAGATACGCAGTATTTT; J: TRBJ2-3; D: .; size: .; V: TRBV9
CDR3: CASSPMEGTEAFF; DNA: TGTGCCAGCTCACCAATGGAGGGTACTGAAGCTTTCTTT; J: TRBJ1-1; D: .; size: few; V: TRBV18
CDR3: CASSFATGTGELFF; DNA: TGCGCCAGCAGCTTCGCAACAGGAACCGGGGAGCTGTTTTTT; J: TRBJ2-2; D: .; size: few; V: TRBV5-1
CDR3: CASSIRAGQSYEQYF; DNA: TGTGCCAGTAGTATCCGGGCGGGTCAGTCCTACGAGCAGTACTTC; J: TRBJ2-7; D: .; size: .; V: TRBV19
CDR3: CASTQGRNQPQHF; DNA: TGTGCCAGCACCCAGGGGCGTAATCAGCCCCAGCATTTT; J: TRBJ1-5; D: .; size: .; V: TRBV6-5
CDR3: CASTTVGQPQHF; DNA: TGTGCCAGCACCACAGTAGGTCAGCCCCAGCATTTT; J: TRBJ1-5; D: .; size: .; V: TRBV28
CDR3: CASSFSGTTNTEAFF; DNA: TGTGCCAGCAGCTTTTCCGGGACAACGAACACTGAAGCTTTCTTT; J: TRBJ1-1; D: .; size: .; V: TRBV7-8
CDR3: CASSEWTSGRDTQYF; DNA: TGCGCCAGCAGTGAGTGGACTAGCGGGCGTGATACGCAGTATTTT; J: TRBJ2-3; D: TRBD2; size: .; V: TRBV10-1
CDR3: CASSLWTGRMNTEAFF; DNA: TGTGCCAGCAGTTTATGGACAGGGAGGATGAACACTGAAGCTTTCTTT; J: TRBJ1-1; D: TRBD1; size: few; V: TRBV27
CDR3: CASSIGAGATEAFF; DNA: TGTGCCAGTAGTATAGGGGCAGGGGCCACTGAAGCTTTCTTT; J: TRBJ1-1; D: .; size: .; V: TRBV19